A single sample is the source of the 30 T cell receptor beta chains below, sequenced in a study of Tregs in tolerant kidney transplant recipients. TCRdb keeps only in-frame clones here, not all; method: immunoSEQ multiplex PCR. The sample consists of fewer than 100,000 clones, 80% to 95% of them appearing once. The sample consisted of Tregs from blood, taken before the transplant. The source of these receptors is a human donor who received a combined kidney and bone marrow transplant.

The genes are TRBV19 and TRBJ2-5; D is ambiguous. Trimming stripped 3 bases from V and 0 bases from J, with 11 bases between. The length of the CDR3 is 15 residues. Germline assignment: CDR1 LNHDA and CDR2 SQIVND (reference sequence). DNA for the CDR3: TGTGCCAGTAGTATGGGAAACAGTTACCAAGAGACCCAGTACTTC. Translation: CASSMGNSYQETQYF.

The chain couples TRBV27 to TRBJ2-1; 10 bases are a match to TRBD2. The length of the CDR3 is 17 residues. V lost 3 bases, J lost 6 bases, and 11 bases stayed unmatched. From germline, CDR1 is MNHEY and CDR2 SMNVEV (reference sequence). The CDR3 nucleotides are TGTGCCAGCAGTTTCTCCTCCCTAGCGGGAGTCATCAATGAGCAGTTCTTC. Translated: CASSFSSLAGVINEQFF.

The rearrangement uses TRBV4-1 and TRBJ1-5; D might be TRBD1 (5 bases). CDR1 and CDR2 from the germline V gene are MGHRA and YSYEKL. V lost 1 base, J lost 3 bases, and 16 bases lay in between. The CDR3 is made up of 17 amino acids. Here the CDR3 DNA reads TGCGCCAGCAGCCAAGCCGGATGGGGGGAGGCCAATCAGCCCCAGCATTTT. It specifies CASSQAGWGEANQPQHF.

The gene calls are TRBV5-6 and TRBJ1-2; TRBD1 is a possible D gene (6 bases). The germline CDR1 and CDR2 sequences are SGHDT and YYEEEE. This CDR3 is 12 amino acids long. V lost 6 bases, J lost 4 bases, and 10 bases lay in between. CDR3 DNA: TGTGCCAGCACCATGGACAGCTATGGCTACACCTTC. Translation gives CASTMDSYGYTF.

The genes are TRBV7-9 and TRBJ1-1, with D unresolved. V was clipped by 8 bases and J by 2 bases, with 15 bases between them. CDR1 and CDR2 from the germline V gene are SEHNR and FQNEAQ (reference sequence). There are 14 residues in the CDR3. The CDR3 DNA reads TGTGCCAGCCCGCTGGGAACCTTTAACACTGAAGCTTTCTTT. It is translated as CASPLGTFNTEAFF.

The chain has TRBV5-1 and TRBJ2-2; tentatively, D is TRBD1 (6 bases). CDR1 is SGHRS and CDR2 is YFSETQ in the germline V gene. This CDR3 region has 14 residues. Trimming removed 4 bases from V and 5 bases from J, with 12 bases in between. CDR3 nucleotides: TGCGCCAGCAGCGACCCGACAGGAACCGGGGAGCTGTTTTTT. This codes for CASSDPTGTGELFF.

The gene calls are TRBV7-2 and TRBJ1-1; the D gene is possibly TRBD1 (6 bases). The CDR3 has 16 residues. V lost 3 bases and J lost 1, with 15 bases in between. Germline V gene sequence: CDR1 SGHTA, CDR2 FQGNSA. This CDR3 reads CASSFRTAGANTEAFF. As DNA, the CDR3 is TGTGCCAGCAGCTTCCGAACGGCAGGGGCGAACACTGAAGCTTTCTTT.

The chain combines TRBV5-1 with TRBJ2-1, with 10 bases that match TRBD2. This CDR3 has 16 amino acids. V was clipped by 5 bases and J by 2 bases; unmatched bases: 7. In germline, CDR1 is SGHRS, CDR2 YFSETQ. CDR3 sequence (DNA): TGCGCCAGCAGTCAAGGACTAGCGGCTACCTACAATGAGCAGTTCTTC. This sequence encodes CASSQGLAATYNEQFF. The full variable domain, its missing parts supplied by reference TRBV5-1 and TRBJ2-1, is KAGVTQTPRYLIKTRGQQVTLSCSPISGHRSVSWYQQTPGQGLQFLFEYFSETQRNKGNFPGRFSGRQFSNSRSEMNVSTLELGDSALYLCASSQGLAATYNEQFFGPGTRLTVL.

CDR3 amino acids: CASSPRPGTSEVNGTDTQYF. The CDR3 DNA reads TGTGCCAGCAGCCCGAGACCCGGGACTAGCGAGGTTAATGGCACAGATACGCAGTATTTT. The chain is built from TRBV7-8 and TRBJ2-3, with 10 bases identical to TRBD2. Germline CDR1 is SGHVS and CDR2 is FQNEAQ. J gave up 1 base and V 5 bases, and 18 bases lay outside the gene matches. The CDR3 consists of 20 residues.

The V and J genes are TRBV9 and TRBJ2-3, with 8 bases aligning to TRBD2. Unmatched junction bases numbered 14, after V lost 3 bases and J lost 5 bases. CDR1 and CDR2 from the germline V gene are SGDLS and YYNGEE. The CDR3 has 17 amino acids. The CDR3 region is CASSGTDTGGMGDTQYF. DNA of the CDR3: TGTGCCAGCAGCGGAACGGATACGGGAGGGATGGGAGATACGCAGTATTTT.

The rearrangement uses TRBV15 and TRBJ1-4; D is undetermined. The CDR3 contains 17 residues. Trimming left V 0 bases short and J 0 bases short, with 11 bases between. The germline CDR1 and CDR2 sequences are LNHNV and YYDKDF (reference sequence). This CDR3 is CATSRDRWQATNEKLFF. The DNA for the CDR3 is TGTGCCACCAGCAGAGATCGATGGCAGGCAACTAATGAAAAACTGTTTTTT.

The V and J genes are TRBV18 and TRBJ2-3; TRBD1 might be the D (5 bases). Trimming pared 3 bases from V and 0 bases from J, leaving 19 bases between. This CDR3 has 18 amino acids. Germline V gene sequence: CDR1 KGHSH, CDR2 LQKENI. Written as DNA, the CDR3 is TGTGCCAGCTCACCGGGGCAGGCCAGAGGTTATAGCACAGATACGCAGTATTTT. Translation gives CASSPGQARGYSTDTQYF.

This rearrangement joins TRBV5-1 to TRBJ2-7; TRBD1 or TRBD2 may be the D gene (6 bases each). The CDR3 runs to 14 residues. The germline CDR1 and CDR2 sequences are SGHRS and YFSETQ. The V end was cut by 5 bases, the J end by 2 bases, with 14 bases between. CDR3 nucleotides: TGCGCCAGCAGGGGGGGCGGCCCGGCCTACGAGCAGTACTTC. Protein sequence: CASRGGGPAYEQYF.

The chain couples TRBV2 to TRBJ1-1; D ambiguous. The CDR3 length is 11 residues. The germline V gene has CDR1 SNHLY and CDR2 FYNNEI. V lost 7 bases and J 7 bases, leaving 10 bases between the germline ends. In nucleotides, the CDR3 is TGTGCCAGCACTGGACGGGTTGAAGCTTTCTTT. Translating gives CASTGRVEAFF.

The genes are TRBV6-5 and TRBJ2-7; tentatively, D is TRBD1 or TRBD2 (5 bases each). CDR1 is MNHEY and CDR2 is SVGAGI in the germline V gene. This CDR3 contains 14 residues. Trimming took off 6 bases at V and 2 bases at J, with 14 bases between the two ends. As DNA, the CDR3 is TGTGCCAGCAGAAAAGGGACGTTACCCTACGAGCAGTACTTC. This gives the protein CASRKGTLPYEQYF.

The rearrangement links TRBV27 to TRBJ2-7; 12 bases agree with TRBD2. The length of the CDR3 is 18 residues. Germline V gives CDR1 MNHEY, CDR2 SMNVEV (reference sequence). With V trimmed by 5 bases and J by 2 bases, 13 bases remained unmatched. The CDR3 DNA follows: TGTGCCAGCAGTCCGGGGATGGGACTAGCGGGTTTTACCTACGAGCAGTACTTC. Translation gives CASSPGMGLAGFTYEQYF.

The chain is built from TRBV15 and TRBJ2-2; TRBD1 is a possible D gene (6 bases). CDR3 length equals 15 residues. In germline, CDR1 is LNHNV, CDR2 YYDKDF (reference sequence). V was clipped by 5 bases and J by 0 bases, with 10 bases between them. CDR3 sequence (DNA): TGTGCCACCAGCCGCAGGGGTTCGAACACCGGGGAGCTGTTTTTT. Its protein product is CATSRRGSNTGELFF.

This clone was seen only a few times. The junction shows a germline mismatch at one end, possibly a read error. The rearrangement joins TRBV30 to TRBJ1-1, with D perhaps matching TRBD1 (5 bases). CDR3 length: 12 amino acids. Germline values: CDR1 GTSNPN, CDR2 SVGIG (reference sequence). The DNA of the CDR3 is TGTGCCTGGAGACAGGTGAAGACTGAAGCTTTCTTT. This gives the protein CAWRQVKTEAFF.

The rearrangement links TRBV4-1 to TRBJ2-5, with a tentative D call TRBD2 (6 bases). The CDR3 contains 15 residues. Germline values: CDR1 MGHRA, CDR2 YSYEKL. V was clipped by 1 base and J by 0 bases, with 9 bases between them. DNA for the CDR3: TGCGCCAGCAGCCAAGCGGGCGGGAACCAAGAGACCCAGTACTTC. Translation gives CASSQAGGNQETQYF.

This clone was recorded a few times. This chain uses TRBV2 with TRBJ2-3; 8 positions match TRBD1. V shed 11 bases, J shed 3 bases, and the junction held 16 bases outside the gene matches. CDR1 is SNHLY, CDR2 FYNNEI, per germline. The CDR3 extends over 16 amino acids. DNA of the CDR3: TGTGCCCTCACGACGCTCGGACAGGGATTAACAGATACGCAGTATTTT. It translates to CALTTLGQGLTDTQYF.

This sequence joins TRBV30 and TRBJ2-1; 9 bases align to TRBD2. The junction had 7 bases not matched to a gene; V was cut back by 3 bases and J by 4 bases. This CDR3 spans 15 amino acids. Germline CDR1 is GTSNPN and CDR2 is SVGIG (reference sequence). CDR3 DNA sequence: TGTGCCTGGAGATTCCTAGCGGGACGATACAATGAGCAGTTCTTC. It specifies CAWRFLAGRYNEQFF.

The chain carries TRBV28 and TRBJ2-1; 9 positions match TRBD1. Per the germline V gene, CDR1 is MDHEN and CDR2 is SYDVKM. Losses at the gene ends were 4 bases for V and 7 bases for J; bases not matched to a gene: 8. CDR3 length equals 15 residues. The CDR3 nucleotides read TGTGCCAGCAGTTCGCACGGGACAGGGTGGAATGAGCAGTTCTTC. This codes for CASSSHGTGWNEQFF.

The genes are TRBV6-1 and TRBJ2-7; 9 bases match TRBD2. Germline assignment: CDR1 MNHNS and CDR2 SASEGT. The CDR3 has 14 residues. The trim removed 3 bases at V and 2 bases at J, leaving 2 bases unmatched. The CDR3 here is CASSETSGPYEQYF. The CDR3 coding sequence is TGTGCCAGCAGTGAGACTAGCGGACCCTACGAGCAGTACTTC.

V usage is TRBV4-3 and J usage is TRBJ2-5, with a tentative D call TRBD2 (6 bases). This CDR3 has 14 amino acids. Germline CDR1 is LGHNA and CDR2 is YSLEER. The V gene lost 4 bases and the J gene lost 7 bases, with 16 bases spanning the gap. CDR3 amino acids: CASSPNGEVGTQYF. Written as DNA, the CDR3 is TGCGCCAGCAGCCCAAACGGGGAGGTGGGGACCCAGTACTTC.

This chain's CDR3 is CASSFNGLVSEQYF. The CDR3 region has the DNA TGTGCCAGCAGCTTTAACGGACTAGTCAGCGAGCAGTACTTC. The chain joins TRBV7-2 to TRBJ2-7, with 7 nucleotides matching TRBD2. Germline V gene data show CDR1 as SGHTA and CDR2 as FQGNSA. Trimming at V came to 3 bases and at J to 6 bases, leaving 8 bases not matched to a gene. The CDR3 is 14 amino acids.

The CDR3 coding sequence is TGCGCCAGCAGCCAAGGACAGACAGGGAAAACAGCCGGGGCTTTCTTT. It translates to CASSQGQTGKTAGAFF. This chain links TRBV4-1 with TRBJ1-1; 7 positions agree with TRBD1. This CDR3 is 16 amino acids long. CDR1 and CDR2 (germline): MGHRA, YSYEKL. With V trimmed by 1 base and J by 11 bases, 16 bases remained unmatched.

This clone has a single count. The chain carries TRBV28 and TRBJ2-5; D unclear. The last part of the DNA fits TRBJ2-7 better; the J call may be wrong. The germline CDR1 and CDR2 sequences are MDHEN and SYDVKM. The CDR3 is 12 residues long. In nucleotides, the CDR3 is TGTGCCAGCAGTTTCTTGAACTACGAGCAGTACTTC. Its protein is CASSFLNYEQYF.

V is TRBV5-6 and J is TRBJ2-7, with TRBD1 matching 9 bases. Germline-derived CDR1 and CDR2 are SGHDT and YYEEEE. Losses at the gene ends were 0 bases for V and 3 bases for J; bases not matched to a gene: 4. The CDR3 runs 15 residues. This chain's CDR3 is CASSLAPTGGYEQYF. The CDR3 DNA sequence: TGTGCCAGCAGCTTGGCCCCGACAGGGGGCTACGAGCAGTACTTC.

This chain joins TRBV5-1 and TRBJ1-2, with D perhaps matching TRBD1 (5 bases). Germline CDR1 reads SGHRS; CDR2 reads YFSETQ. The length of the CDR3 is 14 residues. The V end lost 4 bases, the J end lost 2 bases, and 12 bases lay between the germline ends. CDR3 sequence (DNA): TGCGCCAGCAGCCCGACCGGGGCCAACTATGGCTACACCTTC. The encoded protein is CASSPTGANYGYTF.

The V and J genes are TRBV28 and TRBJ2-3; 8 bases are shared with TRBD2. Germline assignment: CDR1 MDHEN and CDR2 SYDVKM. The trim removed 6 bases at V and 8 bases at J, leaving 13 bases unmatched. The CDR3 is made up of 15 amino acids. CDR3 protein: CASSPSGLTSGTQYF. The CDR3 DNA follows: TGTGCCAGCAGCCCTAGCGGGCTTACCTCGGGTACGCAGTATTTT. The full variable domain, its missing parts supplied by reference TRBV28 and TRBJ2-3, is DVKVTQSSRYLVKRTGEKVFLECVQDMDHENMFWYRQDPGLGLRLIYFSYDVKMKEKGDIPEGYSVSREKKERFSLILESASTNQTSMYLCASSPSGLTSGTQYFGPGTRLTVL.